This T cell receptor (beta chain) was documented in a study of cytomegalovirus exposure and HLA in healthy donors. At the level of the study: A subsequent analysis stated that the roughly 130 validation repertoires were run on the same platform as the roughly 670 first-cohort repertoires.

TCRdb's table, derived via immunoSEQ multiplex PCR, lists solely in-frame clones and lacks some. This repertoire shows 180,000 or so clones, about nine tenths found once; its top ten account for roughly 6.6%. This TCR was recovered from a man aged 25 to 40 in good health and CMV-seropositive. Sequencing was carried out using PBMCs.

CDR3 amino acids: CASSHTPRGTEAFF. CDR3 nucleotides: TGTGCCAGCAGTCATACCCCTCGGGGCACTGAAGCTTTCTTT. This rearrangement joins TRBV5-6 to TRBJ1-1; D is undetermined. V was pared by 5 bases and J by 4 bases, with 15 bases between. Germline assignment: CDR1 SGHDT and CDR2 YYEEEE. This CDR3 has 14 amino acids. Together with reference TRBV5-6 and TRBJ1-1, the CDR3 gives the full variable domain: DAGVTQSPTHLIKTRGQQVTLRCSPKSGHDTVSWYQQALGQGPQFIFQYYEEEERQRGNFPDRFSGHQFPNYSSELNVNALLLGDSALYLCASSHTPRGTEAFFGQGTRLTVV.